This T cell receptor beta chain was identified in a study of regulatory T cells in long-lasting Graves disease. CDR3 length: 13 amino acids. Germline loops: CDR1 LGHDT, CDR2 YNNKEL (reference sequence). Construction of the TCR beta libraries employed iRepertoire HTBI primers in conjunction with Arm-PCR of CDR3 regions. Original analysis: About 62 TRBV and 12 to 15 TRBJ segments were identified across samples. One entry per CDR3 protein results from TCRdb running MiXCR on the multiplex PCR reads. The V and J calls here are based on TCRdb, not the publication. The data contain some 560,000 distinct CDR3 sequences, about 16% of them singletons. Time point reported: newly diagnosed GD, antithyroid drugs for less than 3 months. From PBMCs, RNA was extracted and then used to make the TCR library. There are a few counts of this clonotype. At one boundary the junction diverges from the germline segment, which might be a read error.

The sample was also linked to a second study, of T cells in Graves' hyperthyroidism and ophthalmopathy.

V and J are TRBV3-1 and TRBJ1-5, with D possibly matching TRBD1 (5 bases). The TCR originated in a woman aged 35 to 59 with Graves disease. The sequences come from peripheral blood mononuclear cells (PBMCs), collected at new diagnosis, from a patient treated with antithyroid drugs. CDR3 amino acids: CASSQEGNHPQHF. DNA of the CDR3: TGTGCCAGCAGCCAGGAGGGGAATCACCCCCAGCATTTT.